Described below is a single T cell receptor (beta chain) sequence and its context. Its antigen is currently not known. The sample holds no much larger clone one base away, and base qualities are not on file. TCR CDR3 regions were amplified from genomic DNA by multiplex PCR using the deep immunoSEQ assay. Extracted genomic DNA from each cell subset was spread evenly across all wells of several immunoSEQ 96-well plates, with each plate serving as a replicate. For sorted subsets, approximately 190 ng of genomic DNA, equivalent to 30,000 or so T cell genomes, went into each replicate PCR. Purified libraries were quantified with a Qubit 3.0 fluorometer, sized on a Bioanalyzer 2100, and re-quantified with the KAPA Library Quantification kit. Every immunoSEQ 96-well plate was sequenced on a separate single-read 150-cycle Illumina NextSeq 550 flow cell. The authors processed their data as follows. Because the immunoSEQ output held only junctional sequences and lacked quality scores, the filtering could not match the filtering applied to full-length reads. Sequences were annotated with PyIR, a Python wrapper for IgBLAST v1.9, and V/J genes and CDR3 were assigned using IMGT germline references. Reads were filtered out if the reads had weak V/J assignments (E-value above 1e-6), no CDR3, stop codons, out-of-frame junctions, or ambiguous translated residues. V3J clonotypes were defined as sequences sharing an identical inferred V gene, J gene, and CDR3 amino acid sequence. Percentage overlap between repertoires was calculated by dividing the number of shared unique clonotypes by the size of the smaller repertoire. Three approaches were used to assess repertoire richness: RTK rarefaction, the Chao1 estimator, and Recon v2.1 estimates of unobserved clonotypes. Generation probabilities for all TCRbeta clonotypes obtained by the gDNA method from several donors were computed using OLGA. The clones in this table, taken by TCRdb from immuneACCESS, are in-frame only. Not every clone is retained; where verified, under half of the shortfall comes from an unresolved V gene, and the cause of the rest is unknown. The V and J calls and the clone size are those of that table, but D and trimming were determined from the DNA. The sample profile shows a few million clones; 85% to 95% of them were found once. Of the sample, 0.37% falls within the top ten clones.

Healthy HIV-negative adults with no recently reported acute infections or vaccinations were included as donors. Every donor was a Caucasian adult residing in Nashville, Tennessee, USA. CD4+ T cells were enriched by magnetic negative selection; naive cells were then positively selected on CD45RA, and the negative fraction formed the memory subset. Blood was collected by leukapheresis, and PBMCs were isolated by Ficoll-Histopaque density gradient centrifugation and then cryopreserved in liquid nitrogen vapor phase. Purity and quantity of every magnetically sorted T cell population were checked by analytical flow cytometry. Genomic DNA was isolated from each sorted fraction and quantified by UV absorbance on a Nanodrop 2000c. The data were taken from a study of shared clonotypes between healthy human individuals (TCRdb year 2020). With regard to the full study: A couple of women and a few men aged 18 to 49 years were included in the cohort. To increase sequencing depth and limit assay-specific biases, TCR repertoire library preparation and sequencing were carried out by different laboratories using diverse techniques. To estimate repertoire size and how much clonotypes are shared between individuals, the study performed deep sequencing of blood TCR repertoires from 4 to 6 healthy adults. For each donor, CD4 naive and CD4 memory were each given three plates, CD8 naive was given two plates, and CD8 memory was given one plate. Per donor, leukapheresis produced somewhere between about 0.94 and 9 billion PBMCs. General study outcomes and caveats: Across a few donors, approximately 5% of naive CD4, roughly 3.3% of naive CD8, approximately 2.5% of memory CD4, and over 0.35% of memory CD8 clonotypes were shared. Based on pairwise subsampling, the degree of clonotype sharing among donors was expected to be affected by sequencing depth. Sampling was restricted to blood, and TCR repertoires in tissues likely differ from the TCR repertoires found in blood. Clonotypes shared by all four sorted-subset donors showed higher generation probabilities than non-shared clonotypes. Naive subsets generally had larger estimated clonotype richness than memory subsets. Because the study included a small number of donors, the genetic and exposure-history diversity represented was limited. Even with the large sequencing depth, rarefaction of the sorted-subset datasets indicated that sequencing was incomplete.

The germline V gene (reference sequence) supplies CDR1 SEHNR and CDR2 FQNEAQ. Reading from cysteine to phenylalanine, the CDR3 counts 17 amino acids. Only the CDR3 DNA stays, 51 bases, in frame from base 1. Ends trimmed: V by 1 base, J by 11 bases; bases unmatched to a gene: 13. Sequenced material: naive CD4+ T cells from PBMCs. Reading the label with the study, this specimen's cell subset or site is: CD45RA+ positively selected. The TCR comes from a man between 18 and 35 years old in good health. Some clones in this sample may be carry-over from other donors' samples. The rearrangement joined TRBV7-9 to TRBJ2-1, and TRBD2 matches 11 of the central bases. The DNA sequence follows: TGTGCCAGCAGCTTAGTGGGGACTTTACTAGCGGGGGCCCAGCAGTTCTTC. This gives the protein CASSLVGTLLAGAQQFF.